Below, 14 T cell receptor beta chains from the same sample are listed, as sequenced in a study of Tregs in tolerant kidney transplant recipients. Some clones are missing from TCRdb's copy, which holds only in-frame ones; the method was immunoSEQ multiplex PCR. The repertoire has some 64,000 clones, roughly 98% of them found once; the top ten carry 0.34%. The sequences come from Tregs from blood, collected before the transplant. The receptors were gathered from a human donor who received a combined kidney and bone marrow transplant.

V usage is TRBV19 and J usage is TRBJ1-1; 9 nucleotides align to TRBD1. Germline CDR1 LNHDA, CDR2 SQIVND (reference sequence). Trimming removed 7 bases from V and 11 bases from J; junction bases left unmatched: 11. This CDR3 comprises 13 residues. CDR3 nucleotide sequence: TGTGCCAGTATTAGCTGGACAGGGGTCGGGGCTTTCTTT. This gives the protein CASISWTGVGAFF. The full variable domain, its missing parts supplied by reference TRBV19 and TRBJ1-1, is DGGITQSPKYLFRKEGQNVTLSCEQNLNHDAMYWYRQDPGQGLRLIYYSQIVNDFQKGDIAEGYSVSREKKESFPLTVTSAQKNPTAFYLCASISWTGVGAFFGQGTRLTVV.

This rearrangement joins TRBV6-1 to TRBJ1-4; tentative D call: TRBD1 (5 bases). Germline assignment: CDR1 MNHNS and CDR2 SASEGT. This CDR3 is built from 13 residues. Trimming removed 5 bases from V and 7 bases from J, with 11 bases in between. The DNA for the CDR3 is TGTGCCAGCAGTCCCGGGGGGGTTGAAAAACTGTTTTTT. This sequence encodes CASSPGGVEKLFF.

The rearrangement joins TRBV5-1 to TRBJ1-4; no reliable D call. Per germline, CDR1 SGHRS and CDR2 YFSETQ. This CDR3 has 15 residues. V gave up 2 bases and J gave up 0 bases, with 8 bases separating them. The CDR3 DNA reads TGCGCCAGCAGCTTCGAGTATTCAACTAATGAAAAACTGTTTTTT. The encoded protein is CASSFEYSTNEKLFF.

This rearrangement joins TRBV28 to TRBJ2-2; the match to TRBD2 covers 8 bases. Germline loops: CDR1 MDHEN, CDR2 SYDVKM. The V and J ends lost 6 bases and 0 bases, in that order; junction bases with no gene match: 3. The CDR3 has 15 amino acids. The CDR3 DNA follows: TGTGCCAGCAGGCGTAGCGGGGCGAACACCGGGGAGCTGTTTTTT. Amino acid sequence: CASRRSGANTGELFF. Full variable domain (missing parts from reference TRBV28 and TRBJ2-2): DVKVTQSSRYLVKRTGEKVFLECVQDMDHENMFWYRQDPGLGLRLIYFSYDVKMKEKGDIPEGYSVSREKKERFSLILESASTNQTSMYLCASRRSGANTGELFFGEGSRLTVL.

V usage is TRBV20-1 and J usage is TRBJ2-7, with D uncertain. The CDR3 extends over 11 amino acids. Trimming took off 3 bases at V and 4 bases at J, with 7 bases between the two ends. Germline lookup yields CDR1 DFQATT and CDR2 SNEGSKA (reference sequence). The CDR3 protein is CSARLLYEQYF. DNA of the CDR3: TGCAGTGCTAGGTTACTGTACGAGCAGTACTTC.

The CDR3 sequence: CASGLGTGDGANYGYTF. The DNA of the CDR3 is TGTGCTAGTGGCCTCGGGACAGGGGACGGAGCTAACTATGGCTACACCTTC. The chain combines TRBV12-5 with TRBJ1-2; 10 bases align to TRBD1. Per the germline V gene, CDR1 is LGHNT and CDR2 is FRNRAP. V lost 6 bases and J lost 0; bases outside the gene matches: 10. The CDR3 runs to 17 residues.

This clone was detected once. CDR3 sequence reads: CASSLGQLPSYQAFF. The CDR3 DNA is TGTGCCAGCAGCTTAGGACAGCTACCATCATATCAAGCTTTCTTT. The chain joins TRBV7-8 to TRBJ1-1; possibly TRBD1 for D (5 bases). CDR1 and CDR2 from the germline V gene are SGHVS and FQNEAQ. The CDR3 is 15 amino acids. Trimming removed 1 base at V and 9 bases at J, with 18 bases between.

CDR3 residues: CASSPRTGGWKASEQYF. The CDR3 nucleotides are TGCGCCAGCAGCCCCCGGACAGGGGGCTGGAAAGCGAGCGAGCAGTACTTC. J is TRBJ2-7 and V is TRBV5-1; 11 positions match TRBD1. This CDR3 is built from 17 residues. Per the germline V gene, CDR1 is SGHRS and CDR2 is YFSETQ. With 4 bases clipped from V and 6 bases from J, the junction kept 15 bases outside the gene matches.

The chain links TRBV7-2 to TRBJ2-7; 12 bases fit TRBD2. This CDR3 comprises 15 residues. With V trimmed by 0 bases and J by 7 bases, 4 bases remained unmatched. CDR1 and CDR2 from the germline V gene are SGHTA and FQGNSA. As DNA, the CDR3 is TGTGCCAGCAGCTTAGCACTAGCGGGAGGAGGGGAGCAGTACTTC. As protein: CASSLALAGGGEQYF.

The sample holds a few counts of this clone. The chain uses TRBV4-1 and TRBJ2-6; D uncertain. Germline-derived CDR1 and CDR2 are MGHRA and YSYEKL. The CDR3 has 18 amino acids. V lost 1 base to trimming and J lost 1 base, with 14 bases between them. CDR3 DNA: TGCGCCAGCAGCCAAGGAGGCCTGGTTCTATCTGGGGCCAACGTCCTGACTTTC. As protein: CASSQGGLVLSGANVLTF.

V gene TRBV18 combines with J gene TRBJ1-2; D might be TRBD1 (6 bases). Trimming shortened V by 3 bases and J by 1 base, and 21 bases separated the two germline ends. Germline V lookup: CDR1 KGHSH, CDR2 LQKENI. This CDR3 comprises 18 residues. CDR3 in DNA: TGTGCCAGCTCACCGCAACTTTTAACAGGGTCGGGTAACTATGGCTACACCTTC. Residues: CASSPQLLTGSGNYGYTF.

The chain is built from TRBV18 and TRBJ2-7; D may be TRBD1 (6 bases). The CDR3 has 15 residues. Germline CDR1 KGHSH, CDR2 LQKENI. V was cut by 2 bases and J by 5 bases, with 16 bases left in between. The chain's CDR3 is CASSPLGDTIDEQYF. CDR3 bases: TGTGCCAGCTCACCATTAGGGGACACCATCGACGAGCAGTACTTC.

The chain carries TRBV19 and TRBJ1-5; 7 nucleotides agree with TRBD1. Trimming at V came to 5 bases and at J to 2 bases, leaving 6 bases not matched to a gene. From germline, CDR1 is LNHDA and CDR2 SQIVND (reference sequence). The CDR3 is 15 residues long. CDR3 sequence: CASSFDRAGNQPQHF. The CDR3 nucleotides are TGTGCCAGTAGTTTTGACAGGGCAGGCAATCAGCCCCAGCATTTT.

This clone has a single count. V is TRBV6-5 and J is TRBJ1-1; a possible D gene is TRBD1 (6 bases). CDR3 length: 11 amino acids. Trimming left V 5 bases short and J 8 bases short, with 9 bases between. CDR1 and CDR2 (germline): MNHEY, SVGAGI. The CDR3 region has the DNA TGTGCCAGCAGTAGGGGGATCGAAGCTTTCTTT. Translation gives CASSRGIEAFF.